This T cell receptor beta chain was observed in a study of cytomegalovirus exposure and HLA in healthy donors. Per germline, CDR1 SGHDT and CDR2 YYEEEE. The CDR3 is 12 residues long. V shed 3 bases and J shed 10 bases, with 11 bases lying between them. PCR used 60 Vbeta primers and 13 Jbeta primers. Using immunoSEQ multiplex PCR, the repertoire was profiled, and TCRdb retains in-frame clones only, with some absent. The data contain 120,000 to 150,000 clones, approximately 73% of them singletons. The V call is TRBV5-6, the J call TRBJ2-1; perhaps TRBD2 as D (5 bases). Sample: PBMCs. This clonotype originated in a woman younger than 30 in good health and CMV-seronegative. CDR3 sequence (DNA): TGTGCCAGCAGCTCTGGACTCGGCGAGCAGTTCTTC. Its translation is CASSSGLGEQFF.